This T cell receptor (beta chain) was recorded in a study of shared clonotypes between healthy human individuals. CDR3 size: 14 residues. CDR1 is ENHRY, CDR2 SYGVKD, per germline. The V and J ends lost 10 bases and 7 bases, in that order; junction bases with no gene match: 11. Produced via immunoSEQ multiplex PCR; TCRdb's table is partial and in-frame only. The table lists over a million clones, approximately 72% of them singletons. Sequenced material: memory CD4+ T cells sorted from blood. The subset denotes: CD45RA-negative fraction. V usage is TRBV10-3 and J usage is TRBJ2-1, with 9 bases aligning to TRBD1. This receptor was obtained from a man younger than 30 in good health. The CDR3 is CATTGTGSGNEQFF. CDR3 DNA sequence: TGTGCCACAACCGGGACAGGGTCTGGAAATGAGCAGTTCTTC.